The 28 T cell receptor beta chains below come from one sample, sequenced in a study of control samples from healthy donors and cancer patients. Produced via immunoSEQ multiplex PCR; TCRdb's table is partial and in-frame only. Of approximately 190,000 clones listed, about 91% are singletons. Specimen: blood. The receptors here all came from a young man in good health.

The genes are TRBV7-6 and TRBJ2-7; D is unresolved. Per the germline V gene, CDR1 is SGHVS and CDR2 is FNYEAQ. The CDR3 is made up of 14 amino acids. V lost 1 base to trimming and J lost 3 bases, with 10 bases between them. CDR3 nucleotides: TGTGCCAGCAGCTTAGGGGGAAAGCGCTACGAGCAGTACTTC. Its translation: CASSLGGKRYEQYF.

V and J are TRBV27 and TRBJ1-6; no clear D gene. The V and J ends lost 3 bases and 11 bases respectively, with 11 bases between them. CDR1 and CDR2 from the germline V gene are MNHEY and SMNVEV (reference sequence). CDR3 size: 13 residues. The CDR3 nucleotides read TGTGCCAGCAGTTTTGAGCGGAGCACACCCCTCCACTTT. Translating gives CASSFERSTPLHF.

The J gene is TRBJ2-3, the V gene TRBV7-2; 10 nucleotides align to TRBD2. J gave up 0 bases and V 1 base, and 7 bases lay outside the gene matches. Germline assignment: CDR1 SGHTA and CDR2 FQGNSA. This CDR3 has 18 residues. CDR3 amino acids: CASSLGPLAGASTDTQYF. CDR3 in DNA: TGTGCCAGCAGCTTAGGGCCTCTAGCGGGGGCGAGCACAGATACGCAGTATTTT.

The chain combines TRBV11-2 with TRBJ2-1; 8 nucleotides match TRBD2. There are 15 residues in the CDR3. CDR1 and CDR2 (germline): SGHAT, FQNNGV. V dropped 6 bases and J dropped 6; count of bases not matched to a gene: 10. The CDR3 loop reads CASSPLTSVFNEQFF. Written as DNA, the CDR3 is TGTGCCAGCAGTCCCTTGACTAGCGTGTTCAATGAGCAGTTCTTC.

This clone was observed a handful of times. This CDR3 is CASSLSIVGTYGYTF. The CDR3 DNA follows: TGTGCCAGCAGTTTATCGATAGTGGGGACCTATGGCTACACCTTC. The chain employs TRBV27 and TRBJ1-2; D perhaps matches TRBD1 (5 bases). The CDR3 has 15 residues. Trimming cost V 0 bases and J 4 bases, with 12 bases left between them. Per the germline V gene, CDR1 is MNHEY and CDR2 is SMNVEV (reference sequence).

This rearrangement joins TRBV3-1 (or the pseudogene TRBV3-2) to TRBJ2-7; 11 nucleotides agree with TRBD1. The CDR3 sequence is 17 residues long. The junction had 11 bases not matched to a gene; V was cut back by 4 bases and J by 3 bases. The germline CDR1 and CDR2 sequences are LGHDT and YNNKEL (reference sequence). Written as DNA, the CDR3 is TGTGCCAGCAGCCGCTGGACAGGGGGCTCTAAAAGCTACGAGCAGTACTTC. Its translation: CASSRWTGGSKSYEQYF.

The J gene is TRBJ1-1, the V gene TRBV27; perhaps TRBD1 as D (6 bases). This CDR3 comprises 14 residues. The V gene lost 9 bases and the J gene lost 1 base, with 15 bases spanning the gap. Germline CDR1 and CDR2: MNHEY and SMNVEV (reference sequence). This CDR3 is CASTTRGENTEAFF. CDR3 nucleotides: TGTGCCAGTACGACCAGGGGTGAGAACACTGAAGCTTTCTTT.

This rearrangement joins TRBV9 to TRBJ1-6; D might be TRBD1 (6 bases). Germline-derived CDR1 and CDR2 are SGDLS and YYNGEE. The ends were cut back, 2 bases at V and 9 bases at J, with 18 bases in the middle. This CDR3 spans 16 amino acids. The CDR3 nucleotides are TGTGCCAGCAGCGTTGGGGACACAAGTTCTCCTTCACCCCTCCACTTT. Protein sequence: CASSVGDTSSPSPLHF. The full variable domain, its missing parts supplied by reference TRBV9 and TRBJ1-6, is DSGVTQTPKHLITATGQRVTLRCSPRSGDLSVYWYQQSLDQGLQFLIQYYNGEERAKGNILERFSAQQFPDLHSELNLSSLELGDSALYFCASSVGDTSSPSPLHFGNGTRLTVT.

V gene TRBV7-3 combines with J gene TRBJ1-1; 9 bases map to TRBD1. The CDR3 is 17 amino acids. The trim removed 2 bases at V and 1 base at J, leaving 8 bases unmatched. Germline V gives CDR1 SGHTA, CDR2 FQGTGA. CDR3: CASSLWATGGGNTEAFF. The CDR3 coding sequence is TGTGCCAGCAGCTTATGGGCGACAGGGGGTGGGAACACTGAAGCTTTCTTT. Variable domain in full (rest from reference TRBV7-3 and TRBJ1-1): GAGVSQTPSNKVTEKGKYVELRCDPISGHTALYWYRQSLGQGPEFLIYFQGTGAADDSGLPNDRFFAVRPEGSVSTLKIQRTERGDSAVYLCASSLWATGGGNTEAFFGQGTRLTVV.

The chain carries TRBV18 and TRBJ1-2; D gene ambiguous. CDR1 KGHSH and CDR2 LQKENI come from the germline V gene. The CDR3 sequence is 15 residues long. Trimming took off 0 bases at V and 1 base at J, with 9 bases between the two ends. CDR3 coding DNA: TGTGCCAGCTCACCACCTGTCGTAGATAACTATGGCTACACCTTC. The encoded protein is CASSPPVVDNYGYTF.

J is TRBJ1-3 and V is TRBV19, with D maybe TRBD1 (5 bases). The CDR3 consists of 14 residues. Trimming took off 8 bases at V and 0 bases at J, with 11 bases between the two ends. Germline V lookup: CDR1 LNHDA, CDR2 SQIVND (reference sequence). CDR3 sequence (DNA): TGTGCCAGTGACCGGGGCAACTCTGGAAACACCATATATTTT. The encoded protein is CASDRGNSGNTIYF.

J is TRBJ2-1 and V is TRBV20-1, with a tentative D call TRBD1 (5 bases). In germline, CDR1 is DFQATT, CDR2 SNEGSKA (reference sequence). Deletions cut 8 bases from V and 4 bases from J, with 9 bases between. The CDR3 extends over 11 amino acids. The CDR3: CSNRTYNEQFF. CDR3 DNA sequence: TGCAGTAACAGGACGTACAATGAGCAGTTCTTC.

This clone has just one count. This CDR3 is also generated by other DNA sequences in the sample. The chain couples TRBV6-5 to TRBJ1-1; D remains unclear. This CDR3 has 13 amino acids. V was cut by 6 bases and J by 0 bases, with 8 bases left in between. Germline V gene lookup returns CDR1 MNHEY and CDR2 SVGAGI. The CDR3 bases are TGTGCCAGCAGAGCCACAGTGAACACTGAAGCTTTCTTT. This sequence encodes CASRATVNTEAFF.

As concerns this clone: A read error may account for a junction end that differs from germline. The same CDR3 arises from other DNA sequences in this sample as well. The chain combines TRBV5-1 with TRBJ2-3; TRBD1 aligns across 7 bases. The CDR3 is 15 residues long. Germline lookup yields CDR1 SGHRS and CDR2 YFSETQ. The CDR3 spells CASSPDRRTTDTQYF. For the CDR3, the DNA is TGCGCCAGCAGCCCGGACAGGCGGACCACAGATACACAGTATTTT.

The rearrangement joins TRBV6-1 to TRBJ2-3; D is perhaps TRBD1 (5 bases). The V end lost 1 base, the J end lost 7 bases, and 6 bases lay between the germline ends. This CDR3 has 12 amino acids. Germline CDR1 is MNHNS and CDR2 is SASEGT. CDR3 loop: CASSEDRYTQYF. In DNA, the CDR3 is TGTGCCAGCAGTGAAGACAGGTATACGCAGTATTTT.

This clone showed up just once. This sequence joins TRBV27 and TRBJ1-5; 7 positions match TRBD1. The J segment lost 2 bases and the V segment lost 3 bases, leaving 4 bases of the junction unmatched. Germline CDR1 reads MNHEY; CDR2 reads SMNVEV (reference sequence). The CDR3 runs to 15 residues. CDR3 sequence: CASSLGGGGNQPQHF. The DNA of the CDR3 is TGTGCCAGCAGTTTGGGAGGGGGCGGCAATCAGCCCCAGCATTTT.

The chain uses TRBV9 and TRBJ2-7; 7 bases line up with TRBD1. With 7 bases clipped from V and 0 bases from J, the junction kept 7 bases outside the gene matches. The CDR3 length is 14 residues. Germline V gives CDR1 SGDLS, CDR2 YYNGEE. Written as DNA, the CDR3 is TGTGCCAGCGCGAAACAGGGGAGCTCCTACGAGCAGTACTTC. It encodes CASAKQGSSYEQYF.

CDR3 residues: CASSANYYQGIDTQYF. The CDR3 DNA follows: TGTGCCAGCAGTGCAAACTATTACCAGGGTATAGATACGCAGTATTTT. The genes are TRBV6-1 and TRBJ2-3, with D possibly matching TRBD1 (5 bases). CDR1 is MNHNS and CDR2 is SASEGT in the germline V gene. The CDR3 consists of 16 residues. With 4 bases removed from V and 5 bases from J, the gap between germline ends came to 19 bases.

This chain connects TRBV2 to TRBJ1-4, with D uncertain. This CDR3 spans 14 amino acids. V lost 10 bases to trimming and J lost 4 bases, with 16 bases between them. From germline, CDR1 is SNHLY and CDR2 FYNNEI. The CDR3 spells CATTSLADNEKLFF. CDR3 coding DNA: TGTGCCACTACTAGCCTGGCAGATAATGAAAAACTGTTTTTT. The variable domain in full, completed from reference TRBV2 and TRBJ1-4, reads EPEVTQTPSHQVTQMGQEVILRCVPISNHLYFYWYRQILGQKVEFLVSFYNNEISEKSEIFDDQFSVERPDGSNFTLKIRSTKLEDSAMYFCATTSLADNEKLFFGSGTQLSVL.

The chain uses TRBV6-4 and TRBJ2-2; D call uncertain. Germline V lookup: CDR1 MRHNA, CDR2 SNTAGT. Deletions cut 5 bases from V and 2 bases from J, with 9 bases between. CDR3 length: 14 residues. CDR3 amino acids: CASSFSFNTGELFF. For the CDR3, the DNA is TGTGCCAGCAGTTTTAGCTTTAACACCGGGGAGCTGTTTTTT.

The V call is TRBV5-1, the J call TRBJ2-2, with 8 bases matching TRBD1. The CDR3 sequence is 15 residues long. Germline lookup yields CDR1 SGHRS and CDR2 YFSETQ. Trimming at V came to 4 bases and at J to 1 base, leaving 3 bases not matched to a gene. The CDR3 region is CASSLGTGNTGELFF. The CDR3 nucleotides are TGCGCCAGCAGCCTAGGGACAGGGAACACCGGGGAGCTGTTTTTT.

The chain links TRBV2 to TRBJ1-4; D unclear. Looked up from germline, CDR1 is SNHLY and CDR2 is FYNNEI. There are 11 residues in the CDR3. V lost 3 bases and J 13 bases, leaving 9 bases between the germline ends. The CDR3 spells CASSDPSALFF. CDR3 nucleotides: TGTGCCAGCAGTGACCCTAGCGCACTGTTTTTT.

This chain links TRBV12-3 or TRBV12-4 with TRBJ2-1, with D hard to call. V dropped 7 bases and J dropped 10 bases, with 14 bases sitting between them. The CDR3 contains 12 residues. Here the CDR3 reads CASTMVGWEQFF. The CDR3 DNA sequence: TGTGCCAGCACCATGGTCGGTTGGGAGCAGTTCTTC.

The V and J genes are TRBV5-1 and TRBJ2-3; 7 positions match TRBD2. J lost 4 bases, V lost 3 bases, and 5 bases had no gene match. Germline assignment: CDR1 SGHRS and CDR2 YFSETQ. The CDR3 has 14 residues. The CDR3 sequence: CASSSSGDADTQYF. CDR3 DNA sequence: TGCGCCAGCAGCTCCAGCGGGGACGCAGATACGCAGTATTTT.

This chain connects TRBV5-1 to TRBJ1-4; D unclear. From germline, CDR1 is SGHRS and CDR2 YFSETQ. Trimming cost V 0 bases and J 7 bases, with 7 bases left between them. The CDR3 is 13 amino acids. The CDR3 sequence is CASSLASREKLFF. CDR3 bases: TGCGCCAGCAGCTTGGCCAGCCGTGAAAAACTGTTTTTT.

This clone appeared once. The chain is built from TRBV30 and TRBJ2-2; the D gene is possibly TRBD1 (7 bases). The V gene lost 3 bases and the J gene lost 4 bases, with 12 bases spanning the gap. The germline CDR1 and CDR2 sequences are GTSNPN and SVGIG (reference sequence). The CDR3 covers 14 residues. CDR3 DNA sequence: TGTGCCTGGAGCAGGGGGGCGAGCACCGGGGAGCTGTTTTTT. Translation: CAWSRGASTGELFF.

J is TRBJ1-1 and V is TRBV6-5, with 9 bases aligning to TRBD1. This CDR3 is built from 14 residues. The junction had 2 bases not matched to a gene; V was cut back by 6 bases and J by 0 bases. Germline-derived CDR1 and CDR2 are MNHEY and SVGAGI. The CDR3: CASRDRGMNTEAFF. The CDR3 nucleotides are TGTGCCAGCAGGGACAGGGGAATGAACACTGAAGCTTTCTTT.

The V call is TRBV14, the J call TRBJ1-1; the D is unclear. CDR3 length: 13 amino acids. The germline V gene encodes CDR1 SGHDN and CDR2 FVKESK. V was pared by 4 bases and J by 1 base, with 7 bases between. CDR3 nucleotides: TGTGCCAGCAGCCTAGGTCAGAACACTGAAGCTTTCTTT. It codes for CASSLGQNTEAFF.